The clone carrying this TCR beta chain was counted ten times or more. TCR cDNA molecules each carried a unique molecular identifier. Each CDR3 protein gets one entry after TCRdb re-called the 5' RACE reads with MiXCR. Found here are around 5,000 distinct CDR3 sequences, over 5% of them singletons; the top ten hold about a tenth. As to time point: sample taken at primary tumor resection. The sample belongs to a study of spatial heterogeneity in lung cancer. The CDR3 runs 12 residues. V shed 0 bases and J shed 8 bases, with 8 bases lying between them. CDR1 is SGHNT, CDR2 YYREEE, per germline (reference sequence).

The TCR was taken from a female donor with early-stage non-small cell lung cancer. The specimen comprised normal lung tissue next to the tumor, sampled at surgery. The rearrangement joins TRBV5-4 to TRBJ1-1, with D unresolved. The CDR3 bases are TGTGCCAGCAGCTTGGATCGGGGAGAAGCTTTCTTT. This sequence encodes CASSLDRGEAFF.